The rows below give T cell receptor beta chains drawn from one sample of a study of cytomegalovirus exposure and HLA in healthy donors. The assay was immunoSEQ multiplex PCR, and TCRdb's table has in-frame clones only and misses some. Its clone listing holds about 48,000 clones. The material sequenced was PBMCs. The receptors originated from a male donor in good health and CMV-seropositive. The CDR3 runs from the conserved cysteine through the conserved F or W. A D gene is named only where the DNA matches it firmly.

>TRBJ1-4|-|TRBV4-2
CASSQDSPLGLFF
TGTGCCAGCAGCCAAGATTCCCCTCTGGGCCTGTTTTTT
>TRBJ2-6|-|TRBV7-9
CASSQGSGANVLTF
TGTGCCAGCAGCCAGGGTTCTGGGGCCAACGTCCTGACTTTC
>TRBJ2-1|-|TRBV4-3
CASSQDDTGYNEQFF
TGCGCCAGCAGCCAAGATGATACAGGTTACAATGAGCAGTTCTTC
>TRBJ2-7|-|TRBV28
CASSFPGSEQYF
TGTGCCAGCAGTTTCCCCGGGTCTGAGCAGTACTTC
>TRBJ1-3|-|TRBV5-4
CASSPDFRESTIYF
TGTGCCAGCAGCCCGGACTTTAGAGAGAGCACCATATATTTT
>TRBJ1-2|-|TRBV6-5
CASSGPQGGYTF
TGTGCCAGCAGTGGCCCCCAGGGTGGCTACACCTTC
>TRBJ2-1|TRBD2|TRBV7-9
CASSSRGGVLKAYNEQFF
TGTGCCAGCAGCTCCCGGGGGGGGGTTCTTAAGGCCTACAATGAGCAGTTCTTC
>TRBJ1-1|-|TRBV6-5
CASSFGGKAEAFF
TGTGCCAGCAGTTTCGGGGGAAAGGCTGAAGCTTTCTTT
>TRBJ2-2|TRBD1|TRBV29-1
CSVDGDRGLDRGTGELFF
TGCAGCGTTGATGGGGACAGGGGTTTAGATCGGGGCACCGGGGAGCTGTTTTTT
>TRBJ2-2|TRBD1|TRBV10-3
CAISYDRAANTGELFF
TGTGCCATCAGTTACGACAGGGCGGCGAACACCGGGGAGCTGTTTTTT
>TRBJ1-2|TRBD1|TRBV5-1
CASSLAPGQGFFYGYTF
TGCGCCAGCAGCTTGGCCCCTGGACAGGGGTTTTTTTATGGCTACACCTTC
>TRBJ1-1|TRBD1|TRBV10-3
CAIRGTGEATEAFF
TGTGCCATCAGGGGGACAGGGGAGGCCACTGAAGCTTTCTTT
>TRBJ1-2|-|TRBV5-4
CASSLNGNYGYTF
TGTGCCAGCAGCTTGAACGGGAACTATGGCTACACCTTC
>TRBJ2-3|TRBD1|TRBV19
CASSIGQGADTQYF
TGTGCCAGTAGTATAGGACAGGGTGCAGATACGCAGTATTTT
>TRBJ1-6|-|TRBV19
CASSIATARGDSPLHF
TGTGCCAGTAGTATCGCCACGGCCAGGGGAGATTCACCCCTCCACTTT
>TRBJ2-5|-|TRBV18
CASSPTTIKQETQYF
TGTGCCAGCTCACCAACGACTATAAAACAAGAGACCCAGTACTTC
>TRBJ1-2|-|TRBV15
CATSARTHHRVGYGYTF
TGTGCCACCAGCGCGCGTACACACCACAGGGTAGGCTATGGCTACACCTTC